This section outlines one T cell receptor beta chain sequence together with its context. CDR3 length equals 16 residues. CDR1 is MNHNS and CDR2 is SASEGT in the germline V gene. With 3 bases removed from V and 2 bases from J, the gap between germline ends came to 16 bases. This sample is part of a study of blood T cell repertoires in COVID-19. Study-wide background: From the United States, Italy and Spain came samples of acute and convalescent COVID-19.

Per the study methods: Scientists estimated how many nucleated cells there were by amplifying reference gene primers. The protocol was immunoSEQ multiplex PCR, while the TCRdb copy is restricted to in-frame clones and leaves out a portion. For V, J and clone size, that table is used; D and trimming come from the DNA. The sample lists roughly 250,000 clones, over 80% occurring once. The chain uses TRBV6-1 and TRBJ1-2, with D maybe TRBD1 (6 bases). Sequencing was done on a sample of peripheral blood. This TCR was sampled from a middle-aged woman with acute or convalescent COVID-19. In DNA, the CDR3 is TGTGCCAGCAGTGAGTTTTTTGGGGGCCCCAACTATGGCTACACCTTC. Translated: CASSEFFGGPNYGYTF.